Following are 5 T cell receptor beta chains from one sample sequenced in a study of CD4 T cells in relation to SARS-CoV-2 and coronaviruses (dated by TCRdb to the early 2020s). Library preparation employed the immunoSEQ multiplex PCR assay. As stored in TCRdb, this immuneACCESS dataset retains in-frame rearrangements with V and J assigned. A fraction of the clones does not appear; measured against another copy, unresolved V genes explain less than half of the discrepancy, and the remainder lacks a known reason. Counted in this sample were about 22,000 clones; over 70% of them appeared once. In total, the top ten clones hold about 16% of the sample. CD4+ T cells from unexposed donors were collected before the COVID-19 pandemic (2011-2018). After approximately eleven days of culture, CD4+ T cells were isolated with the EasySep CD4+ T cell isolation kit. No antigen has been assigned to these receptors.

The sample taken for sequencing was CD4+ T cells from PBMCs, cultured in vitro. Source of these receptors: a human donor in good health.

The chain carries TRBV24-1 and TRBJ2-1, with 9 positions matching TRBD1. The CDR3 runs to 15 residues. V gave up 3 bases and J gave up 3 bases; unmatched junction bases: 2. Germline CDR1 is KGHDR and CDR2 is SFDVKD. The CDR3 DNA sequence: TGTGCCACCAGTGATGAGGGACAGGGCTACAATGAGCAGTTCTTC. It is translated as CATSDEGQGYNEQFF.

The chain carries TRBV6-1 and TRBJ2-7; D is possibly TRBD2 (5 bases). The CDR3 has 15 residues. V was cut by 2 bases and J by 3 bases, with 14 bases left in between. CDR1 and CDR2 from the germline V gene are MNHNS and SASEGT. The CDR3 reads CASSEKYGEGYEQYF. CDR3 in DNA: TGTGCCAGCAGTGAAAAGTATGGTGAGGGCTACGAGCAGTACTTC.

This clone was detected a few times. The V and J genes are TRBV15 and TRBJ2-5; D gene ambiguous. Germline CDR1 and CDR2: LNHNV and YYDKDF (reference sequence). V was clipped by 1 base and J by 5 bases, with 8 bases between them. The CDR3 runs to 13 residues. CDR3 DNA sequence: TGTGCCACCAGCAGAGCACAGTTCGAGACCCAGTACTTC. Translated: CATSRAQFETQYF.

The V and J genes are TRBV5-6 and TRBJ2-5; no reliable D call. This CDR3 region has 13 residues. The V and J ends lost 2 bases and 4 bases respectively, with 9 bases between them. Germline loops: CDR1 SGHDT, CDR2 YYEEEE. CDR3 DNA: TGTGCCAGCAGCTTCTCACGACGAGAGACCCAGTACTTC. Translated: CASSFSRRETQYF.

The V call is TRBV2, the J call TRBJ2-7; 8 positions agree with TRBD2. The V gene end was trimmed by 2 bases and the J gene end by 4 bases; junction bases not matched to a gene: 4. Per the germline V gene, CDR1 is SNHLY and CDR2 is FYNNEI. CDR3 size: 14 residues. The CDR3 sequence: CASSEMAGGYEQYF. CDR3 DNA: TGTGCCAGCAGTGAAATGGCGGGAGGTTACGAGCAGTACTTC. The full variable domain, rest sourced from reference TRBV2 and TRBJ2-7, is EPEVTQTPSHQVTQMGQEVILRCVPISNHLYFYWYRQILGQKVEFLVSFYNNEISEKSEIFDDQFSVERPDGSNFTLKIRSTKLEDSAMYFCASSEMAGGYEQYFGPGTRLTVT.